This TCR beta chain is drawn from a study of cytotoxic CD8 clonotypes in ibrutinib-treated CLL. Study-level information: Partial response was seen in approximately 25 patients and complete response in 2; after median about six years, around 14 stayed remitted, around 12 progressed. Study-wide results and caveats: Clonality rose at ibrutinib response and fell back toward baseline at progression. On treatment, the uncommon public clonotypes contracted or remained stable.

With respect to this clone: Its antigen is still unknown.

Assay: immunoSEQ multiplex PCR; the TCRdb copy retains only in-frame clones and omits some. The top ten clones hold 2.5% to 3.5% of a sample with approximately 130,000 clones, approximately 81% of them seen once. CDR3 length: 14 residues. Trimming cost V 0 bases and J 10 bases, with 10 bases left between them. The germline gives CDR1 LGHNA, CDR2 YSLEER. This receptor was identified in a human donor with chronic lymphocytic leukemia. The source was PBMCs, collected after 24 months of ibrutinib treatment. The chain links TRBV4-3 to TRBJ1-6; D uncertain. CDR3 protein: CASSQDIGRSPLHF. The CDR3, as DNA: TGCGCCAGCAGCCAAGATATAGGTCGATCACCCCTCCACTTT.